Following are 4 T cell receptor beta chains from one sample sequenced in a study of molecular identifiers for immune sequencing clone quantification. Using its own MiXCR run on the PCR reads, TCRdb lists one record per CDR3 protein. This table has about 510,000 distinct CDR3 sequences, less than 30% appearing once. The sequenced sample was naive CD8+ T cells from blood, with Jurkat cell RNA spiked in. Subset of the sample: FACS-sorted CD8+CD4-CCR7+CD45RA+ naive T cells. Source of these receptors: a human donor in good health. Some libraries in this study had Jurkat cell RNA spiked in.

This clonotype has more than one count but fewer than ten. The CDR3: CASRGGAGTANNEQFF. The CDR3 nucleotides are TGTGCCAGCAGGGGAGGGGCTGGGACAGCTAACAATGAGCAGTTCTTC. The chain employs TRBV12-3 or TRBV12-4 and TRBJ2-1; D is perhaps TRBD1 or TRBD2 (7 bases each). The CDR3 sequence is 16 residues long. With 6 bases removed from V and 5 bases from J, the gap between germline ends came to 20 bases.

The chain combines TRBV20-1 with TRBJ2-3, with 9 bases that match TRBD2. After removal of 1 base from V and 4 bases from J, the junction contained 6 bases not matched to a gene. The CDR3 extends over 15 amino acids. The germline V gene encodes CDR1 DFQATT and CDR2 SNEGSKA (reference sequence). The CDR3 is CSARGGGGASDTQYF. CDR3 DNA sequence: TGCAGTGCTAGAGGCGGCGGGGGGGCCTCAGATACGCAGTATTTT.

This chain uses TRBV12-3 or TRBV12-4 with TRBJ1-1; D ambiguous. The CDR3 has 13 amino acids. The V end was cut by 5 bases, the J end by 6 bases, with 13 bases between. CDR3: CASSMLEGPEAFF. As DNA, the CDR3 is TGTGCCAGCAGTATGTTGGAGGGCCCTGAAGCTTTCTTT.

This clonotype was found many times. The chain links TRBV7-9 to TRBJ2-5; TRBD1 matches 7 bases. The CDR3 totals 17 residues. Trimming cost V 3 bases and J 5 bases; bases outside gene matches: 15. The germline V gene has CDR1 SEHNR and CDR2 FQNEAQ (reference sequence). The CDR3 DNA reads as TGTGCCAGCAGCTTCCCCACGGGACAGCCGGTCGGGGAGACCCAGTACTTC. Its protein product is CASSFPTGQPVGETQYF. Combining the CDR3 with reference TRBV7-9 and TRBJ2-5 gives the whole variable domain DTGVSQNPRHKITKRGQNVTFRCDPISEHNRLYWYRQTLGQGPEFLTYFQNEAQLEKSRLLSDRFSAERPKGSFSTLEIQRTEQGDSAMYLCASSFPTGQPVGETQYFGPGTRLLVL.